This T cell receptor (beta chain) was documented in a study of OX40 agonist ivuxolimab in advanced cancers. At the level of the study: Dose-escalation patients were diagnosed with hepatocellular carcinoma, melanoma, renal cell cancer or head and neck cancer. Three patients, one with hepatocellular carcinoma and two with cutaneous melanoma, responded partially. The study's findings and limits: Averaging showed that CD8+ T cells had more expanded clones than CD4+ did.

V was cut by 1 base and J by 0 bases, with 19 bases left in between. The CDR3 length is 18 residues. Germline V gene lookup returns CDR1 SEHNR and CDR2 FQNEAQ (reference sequence). This clone has more than one count but fewer than ten. Its antigen remains unknown. Other nucleotide sequences in the sample specify the same CDR3. Profiled with immunoSEQ multiplex PCR; TCRdb holds only in-frame clones, not every one. The data contain 43,000 or so clones, around nine tenths of them singletons. The clonotype comes from an adult with an advanced solid tumor such as melanoma, head and neck, liver or kidney cancer. The input for sequencing was CD4+ or CD8+ T cells sorted from blood, taken in a trial of the OX40 agonist ivuxolimab. The rearrangement links TRBV7-9 to TRBJ2-7, with D maybe TRBD2 (6 bases). The CDR3 region is CASSLVRGLFKSSYEQYF. The CDR3 coding sequence is TGTGCCAGCAGCTTAGTGCGGGGACTTTTTAAGAGCTCCTACGAGCAGTACTTC.